These 26 T cell receptor beta chains originate from one sample sequenced in a study of T-cell reconstitution after alpha-beta-depleted transplantation in children. Researchers prepared the TCRbeta library using unique molecular identifiers, the study reports. TCRdb reprocessed the PCR reads via MiXCR and lists one record per CDR3 protein. The sample records hundreds of thousands of distinct CDR3 sequences, around an eighth being singletons. The source was PBMCs from the stem cell graft donor, collected from the stem cell graft. The receptors were sampled from a human donor who donated a stem cell graft to a child with combined immunodeficiency.

The sample holds many counts of this clonotype. The V call is TRBV5-6, the J call TRBJ1-2; D unclear. Looked up from germline, CDR1 is SGHDT and CDR2 is YYEEEE. The CDR3 loop spans 14 amino acids. V lost 1 base and J lost 3, with 10 bases in between. The CDR3 DNA follows: TGTGCCAGCAGCTTGCCCGCGACGGACTATGGCTACACCTTC. Its protein is CASSLPATDYGYTF.

This chain links TRBV2 with TRBJ2-7, with 8 bases that match TRBD1. Germline V CDR1 and CDR2: SNHLY, FYNNEI. V dropped 9 bases and J dropped 3; count of bases not matched to a gene: 13. There are 15 residues in the CDR3. The CDR3 nucleotides are TGTGCCAGTACACAGAGCTTGACAGGGGTCTACGAGCAGTACTTC. It specifies CASTQSLTGVYEQYF.

At least ten counts were recorded for this clonotype. This chain uses TRBV10-3 with TRBJ2-5; D may correspond to TRBD1 or TRBD2 (5 bases each). Trimming pared 10 bases from V and 4 bases from J, leaving 22 bases between. CDR1 and CDR2 from the germline V gene are ENHRY and SYGVKD. The CDR3 contains 15 residues. The CDR3 DNA is TGTGCCACAAACAGTGGGGACGGTGGTAGAGAGACCCAGTACTTC. It yields the protein CATNSGDGGRETQYF.

This clonotype was recorded at least ten times. The chain carries TRBV20-1 and TRBJ2-5, with D unresolved. CDR3 length: 13 residues. Between the trimmed V and J ends, which lost 6 bases and 4 bases, there was a span of 15 bases. From germline, CDR1 is DFQATT and CDR2 SNEGSKA (reference sequence). CDR3 sequence reads: CSAGFFTGETQYF. The CDR3 DNA reads as TGCAGTGCCGGGTTCTTCACGGGAGAGACCCAGTACTTC.

The V and J genes are TRBV27 and TRBJ1-3; 9 bases fit TRBD1. In germline, CDR1 is MNHEY, CDR2 SMNVEV (reference sequence). The CDR3 totals 17 residues. The trim removed 3 bases at V and 6 bases at J, leaving 12 bases unmatched. The CDR3 nucleotides are TGTGCCAGCAGTTTGACAGGGGGGGCATCCACAACAAACACCATATATTTT. Amino acid sequence: CASSLTGGASTTNTIYF.

This clonotype was detected many times. V and J are TRBV29-1 and TRBJ2-1; D possibly corresponds to TRBD2 (6 bases). Trimming took 2 bases from V and 10 from J, leaving 12 bases between them. Germline V CDR1 and CDR2: SQVTM, ANQGSEA. This CDR3 region has 12 residues. CDR3 amino acids: CSVEHRLGEQFF. The CDR3, as DNA: TGCAGCGTTGAACACCGACTAGGGGAGCAGTTCTTC.

A few counts support this clonotype. The DNA of the CDR3 is TGCGCCAGCAGCTTGGCCTCCCTAGCGGGGCCGGGGACCGGGGAGCTGTTTTTT. Its protein is CASSLASLAGPGTGELFF. The chain employs TRBV5-1 and TRBJ2-2, with 9 bases matching TRBD2. The CDR3 consists of 18 residues. Trimming at V came to 0 bases and at J to 5 bases, leaving 11 bases not matched to a gene. The germline V gene has CDR1 SGHRS and CDR2 YFSETQ. Full variable domain (outside the CDR3, taken from reference TRBV5-1 and TRBJ2-2): KAGVTQTPRYLIKTRGQQVTLSCSPISGHRSVSWYQQTPGQGLQFLFEYFSETQRNKGNFPGRFSGRQFSNSRSEMNVSTLELGDSALYLCASSLASLAGPGTGELFFGEGSRLTVL.

This clonotype was seen a handful of times. The rearrangement uses TRBV14 and TRBJ2-3; D unresolved. In germline, CDR1 is SGHDN, CDR2 FVKESK. This CDR3 spans 13 amino acids. The ends were cut back, 6 bases at V and 3 bases at J, with 10 bases in the middle. CDR3 in DNA: TGTGCCAGCAGACCGCCACGGACAGATACGCAGTATTTT. Its protein is CASRPPRTDTQYF.

The V call is TRBV5-1, the J call TRBJ1-1; 12 nucleotides agree with TRBD1. The CDR3 runs 15 residues. With 4 bases clipped from V and 1 base from J, the junction kept 2 bases outside the gene matches. Germline lookup yields CDR1 SGHRS and CDR2 YFSETQ. This CDR3 reads CASSTGQGANTEAFF. DNA of the CDR3: TGCGCCAGCAGCACGGGACAGGGGGCGAACACTGAAGCTTTCTTT.

This clonotype has just a few counts. J is TRBJ1-2 and V is TRBV29-1; 7 nucleotides match TRBD1. The CDR3 consists of 14 residues. The germline CDR1 and CDR2 sequences are SQVTM and ANQGSEA. With V trimmed by 7 bases and J by 6 bases, 14 bases remained unmatched. The CDR3 reads CSAMTGRLGDGYTF. CDR3 coding DNA: TGCAGCGCCATGACAGGGAGGTTAGGTGATGGCTACACCTTC.

The chain recombines TRBV2 with TRBJ2-1; no clear D gene. There are 17 residues in the CDR3. Looked up from germline, CDR1 is SNHLY and CDR2 is FYNNEI. V lost 0 bases and J 0 bases, leaving 12 bases between the germline ends. CDR3 coding DNA: TGTGCCAGCAGTGAAGCCCTCCCTCTTTACTCCTACAATGAGCAGTTCTTC. Protein product: CASSEALPLYSYNEQFF.

This clonotype was counted between two and nine times. The rearrangement joins TRBV11-2 to TRBJ2-5, with D possibly called TRBD1 or TRBD2 (7 bases each). The CDR3 length is 14 residues. V was clipped by 5 bases and J by 10 bases, with 20 bases between them. The germline V gene has CDR1 SGHAT and CDR2 FQNNGV. CDR3 DNA: TGTGCCAGCAGCCGGGACAGAAACGGGGGGAGCCAGTACTTC. As protein: CASSRDRNGGSQYF.

In this sample, this clonotype turned up many times. V is TRBV24-1 and J is TRBJ2-1, with D possibly matching TRBD1 (5 bases). Germline loops: CDR1 KGHDR, CDR2 SFDVKD. The V end lost 1 base, the J end lost 5 bases, and 8 bases lay between the germline ends. The CDR3 covers 14 residues. The CDR3 sequence: CATSDFRQNNEQFF. The CDR3 region has the DNA TGTGCCACCAGTGATTTTCGACAGAACAATGAGCAGTTCTTC.

In this sample, this clonotype turned up many times. The chain is built from TRBV29-1 and TRBJ2-5; 9 bases line up with TRBD1. Trimming removed 4 bases from V and 5 bases from J; junction bases left unmatched: 11. The CDR3 loop spans 15 amino acids. The V gene's germline CDR1 is SQVTM and CDR2 ANQGSEA. The CDR3 region has the DNA TGCAGCGTTGTGGAACCGGGACAGGGATGGGAGACCCAGTACTTC. Translating gives CSVVEPGQGWETQYF.

This chain uses TRBV11-1 with TRBJ2-7, with 8 bases that match TRBD1. V lost 5 bases and J lost 1; bases outside the gene matches: 16. The germline gives CDR1 SGHAT, CDR2 FQDESV (reference sequence). CDR3 length: 18 residues. The CDR3 coding sequence is TGTGCCAGCAGCCATTACACCGGGACAGGAGGAAGTTCCTACGAGCAGTACTTC. This encodes CASSHYTGTGGSSYEQYF.

This clonotype has only a few counts. The chain has TRBV29-1 and TRBJ2-1; D might be TRBD2 (6 bases). The length of the CDR3 is 10 residues. V was shortened by 7 bases and J by 8 bases, with 9 bases between the two germline ends. Germline CDR1 reads SQVTM; CDR2 reads ANQGSEA. Here the CDR3 DNA reads TGCAGCGGCGGAGGGGATGAGCAGTTCTTC. It specifies CSGGGDEQFF.

As for this clonotype: It may be a read error: a sequence one base away is much more abundant. V is TRBV12-3 or TRBV12-4 and J is TRBJ2-7; no clear D. Trimming took 6 bases from V and 4 from J, leaving 16 bases between them. The CDR3 covers 14 residues. The DNA for the CDR3 is TGTGCCAGCAGCCAAATGGGCCAGATATACGAGCAGTACTTC. Protein sequence: CASSQMGQIYEQYF.

The chain has TRBV13 and TRBJ2-7; 10 positions match TRBD2. The germline CDR1 and CDR2 sequences are PRHDT and FYEKMQ (reference sequence). The V and J ends lost 1 base and 1 base, in that order; junction bases with no gene match: 4. The CDR3 consists of 16 residues. The CDR3 sequence is CASSLVASGGSYEQYF. The CDR3 DNA reads TGTGCCAGCAGCTTAGTGGCTAGCGGGGGATCCTACGAGCAGTACTTC.

This clonotype has just a few counts. V is TRBV5-1 and J is TRBJ2-2; D is possibly TRBD2 (6 bases). Deletions cut 4 bases from V and 4 bases from J, with 14 bases between. This CDR3 is 15 amino acids long. From germline, CDR1 is SGHRS and CDR2 YFSETQ. CDR3 sequence: CASSVGLIGTGELFF. CDR3 nucleotide sequence: TGCGCCAGCAGCGTGGGACTGATCGGCACCGGGGAGCTGTTTTTT. Full variable domain (outside the CDR3, taken from reference TRBV5-1 and TRBJ2-2): KAGVTQTPRYLIKTRGQQVTLSCSPISGHRSVSWYQQTPGQGLQFLFEYFSETQRNKGNFPGRFSGRQFSNSRSEMNVSTLELGDSALYLCASSVGLIGTGELFFGEGSRLTVL.

This clonotype has only a few counts. The J gene is TRBJ2-4, the V gene TRBV20-1; 7 positions match TRBD1. J lost 9 bases, V lost 2 bases, and 16 bases had no gene match. This CDR3 contains 16 residues. CDR1 is DFQATT and CDR2 is SNEGSKA in the germline V gene (reference sequence). In nucleotides, the CDR3 is TGCAGTGCTAGAAGGAGAAAGACAGGGACGACCTTCATTCAGTACTTC. This gives the protein CSARRRKTGTTFIQYF.

Many counts were recorded for this clonotype. The chain links TRBV3-1 to TRBJ2-1; D gene uncertain. Germline loops: CDR1 LGHDT, CDR2 YNNKEL (reference sequence). V was trimmed by 1 base and J by 0 bases, leaving 10 bases between them. The CDR3 is 16 amino acids. This chain's CDR3 is CASSQVSGASYNEQFF. The CDR3 DNA reads TGTGCCAGCAGCCAAGTAAGTGGAGCCTCCTACAATGAGCAGTTCTTC.

This clonotype was detected a few times. The chain combines TRBV7-2 with TRBJ2-7; no definite D call. Trimming took off 5 bases at V and 2 bases at J, with 13 bases between the two ends. The CDR3 runs to 14 residues. The germline V gene has CDR1 SGHTA and CDR2 FQGNSA. CDR3 coding DNA: TGTGCCAGCAGCACACGGACCGAGACCTACGAGCAGTACTTC. This encodes CASSTRTETYEQYF.

With respect to this clonotype: At one of its ends the junction is not consistent with the germline gene, which may arise from a read error. V gene TRBV28 combines with J gene TRBJ2-1; D is uncertain. CDR1 is MDHEN, CDR2 SYDVKM, per germline. The CDR3 sequence is 13 residues long. CDR3 in amino acids: CASSLGVPNKQFF. CDR3 nucleotide sequence: TGTGCCAGCAGTTTAGGGGTTCCCAATAAGCAGTTCTTC. The variable domain in full, completed from reference TRBV28 and TRBJ2-1, reads DVKVTQSSRYLVKRTGEKVFLECVQDMDHENMFWYRQDPGLGLRLIYFSYDVKMKEKGDIPEGYSVSREKKERFSLILESASTNQTSMYLCASSLGVPNKQFFGPGTRLTVL.

The table lists this clonotype with many counts. This chain links TRBV5-1 with TRBJ2-6; D might be TRBD2 (5 bases). Per the germline V gene, CDR1 is SGHRS and CDR2 is YFSETQ. This CDR3 is 15 amino acids long. V lost 2 bases and J 1 base, leaving 7 bases between the germline ends. CDR3 DNA sequence: TGCGCCAGCAGCTTAGCGGAGTCTGGGGCCAACGTCCTGACTTTC. It is translated as CASSLAESGANVLTF.

This clonotype came up many times. The chain recombines TRBV5-5 with TRBJ2-5; TRBD2 matches at 13 bases. The J segment lost 2 bases and the V segment lost 1 base, leaving 2 bases of the junction unmatched. Germline V lookup: CDR1 SGHKS, CDR2 YYEKEE (reference sequence). This CDR3 spans 16 amino acids. CDR3 protein: CASSLSLAGGQETQYF. The CDR3 coding sequence is TGTGCCAGCAGCTTGTCACTAGCGGGGGGGCAAGAGACCCAGTACTTC.

This clonotype was recorded many times. The chain joins TRBV9 to TRBJ2-2; no firm D call. Trimming pared 3 bases from V and 6 bases from J, leaving 12 bases between. This CDR3 has 14 amino acids. Per the germline V gene, CDR1 is SGDLS and CDR2 is YYNGEE. CDR3 protein: CASSGPRVAGELFF. CDR3 sequence (DNA): TGTGCCAGCAGCGGACCGAGAGTAGCCGGGGAGCTGTTTTTT.